Each of the 30 T cell receptor beta chains below was sequenced from the same sample in a study of vaccination effects on CD4 cells after COVID-19. Assay used: immunoSEQ multiplex PCR; TCRdb lists only in-frame clones, some missing. The sample holds about 46,000 clones; around four fifths are singletons and the top ten take around 7.9%. Their antigens are not known. Isolation of CD4+ T cells took place after less than 12 days of culture. Specimen: CD4+ T cells from PBMCs cultured without peptide, collected before COVID-19 vaccination. These TCRs come from a human donor who had a prior SARS-CoV-2 infection.

Only one count was recorded for this clone. The CDR3: CASSFRMSDTQYF. DNA of the CDR3: TGTGCCAGCAGCTTTCGAATGTCAGATACGCAGTATTTT. The chain is built from TRBV11-3 and TRBJ2-3; D ambiguous. V dropped 3 bases and J dropped 4 bases, with 8 bases sitting between them. The CDR3 extends over 13 amino acids. Germline assignment: CDR1 SGHNT and CDR2 YENEEA.

The V and J genes are TRBV27 and TRBJ2-1; no clear D gene. Trimming cost V 5 bases and J 4 bases, with 3 bases left between them. CDR1 and CDR2 from the germline V gene are MNHEY and SMNVEV (reference sequence). CDR3 length: 11 amino acids. The CDR3 is CASSRYNEQFF. CDR3 coding DNA: TGTGCCAGCAGTAGATACAATGAGCAGTTCTTC.

The chain combines TRBV11-3 with TRBJ2-1; the D is unclear. This CDR3 spans 15 amino acids. Germline CDR1 SGHNT, CDR2 YENEEA. Trimming took 1 base from V and 1 from J, leaving 8 bases between them. DNA for the CDR3: TGTGCCAGCAGCTTAGTACCCGTTTCCTACAATGAGCAGTTCTTC. Translated: CASSLVPVSYNEQFF. The entire variable domain, with the rest obtained from reference TRBV11-3 and TRBJ2-1, is as follows: EAGVVQSPRYKIIEKKQPVAFWCNPISGHNTLYWYLQNLGQGPELLIRYENEEAVDDSQLPKDRFSAERLKGVDSTLKIQPAELGDSAVYLCASSLVPVSYNEQFFGPGTRLTVL.

The table lists this clone with a count of one. The chain is built from TRBV11-3 and TRBJ1-2; 12 bases are shared with TRBD1. The CDR3 spans 16 residues. The V gene's germline CDR1 is SGHNT and CDR2 YENEEA. J lost 6 bases, V lost 6 bases, and 11 bases had no gene match. The CDR3 reads CASSSPRDRGRNGYTF. As DNA, the CDR3 is TGTGCCAGCAGTTCCCCCCGGGACAGGGGGCGAAATGGCTACACCTTC.

This clone came up a few times. This chain links TRBV5-8 with TRBJ2-7; 11 nucleotides line up with TRBD1. CDR1 is SGHTS and CDR2 is YDEGEE in the germline V gene. CDR3 size: 15 residues. With 6 bases clipped from V and 4 bases from J, the junction kept 9 bases outside the gene matches. The CDR3 DNA sequence: TGTGCCAGCACCCCTTATGGACAGGGGGCTTACGAGCAGTACTTC. Protein: CASTPYGQGAYEQYF.

This clone appeared a single time. V gene TRBV4-3 combines with J gene TRBJ2-3, with D hard to call. The CDR3 is made up of 13 amino acids. Germline loops: CDR1 LGHNA, CDR2 YSLEER. Deletions cut 4 bases from V and 2 bases from J, with 7 bases between. The CDR3 region is CASSLASTDTQYF. DNA for the CDR3: TGCGCCAGCAGCCTTGCATCCACAGATACGCAGTATTTT.

The chain uses TRBV18 and TRBJ2-1; 8 bases agree with TRBD1. The germline CDR1 and CDR2 sequences are KGHSH and LQKENI. V was clipped by 4 bases and J by 14 bases; unmatched bases: 7. CDR3 length equals 12 residues. CDR3 nucleotide sequence: TGTGCCAGCTCACTGGAGACAGGGGCGGAGTTCTTC. Amino acid sequence: CASSLETGAEFF.

The chain recombines TRBV5-1 with TRBJ2-3; no reliable D call. V lost 1 base and J lost 3, with 9 bases in between. Germline loops: CDR1 SGHRS, CDR2 YFSETQ. This CDR3 contains 14 residues. CDR3 region: CASSLSQETDTQYF. The CDR3 bases are TGCGCCAGCAGCTTGTCACAAGAAACAGATACGCAGTATTTT.

A few counts support this clone. V is TRBV18 and J is TRBJ2-7, with 13 bases fitting TRBD2. This CDR3 has 16 amino acids. Germline V gene sequence: CDR1 KGHSH, CDR2 LQKENI. V lost 6 bases, J lost 7 bases, and 12 bases stayed unmatched. In DNA, the CDR3 is TGTGCCAGCTCTCCCGGACTAGCGGGAGTGGCGGGGGAGCAGTACTTC. Encoded protein: CASSPGLAGVAGEQYF.

The CDR3 spells CASSLGNEQFF. DNA of the CDR3: TGTGCCAGCAGCTTGGGCAATGAGCAGTTCTTC. The chain is built from TRBV5-6 and TRBJ2-1, with D unresolved. V lost 0 bases, J lost 6 bases, and 1 base lay in between. From germline, CDR1 is SGHDT and CDR2 YYEEEE. The CDR3 sequence is 11 residues long.

This clone appeared a few times. V and J are TRBV5-4 and TRBJ1-2; D perhaps matches TRBD1 (5 bases). Per germline, CDR1 SGHNT and CDR2 YYREEE (reference sequence). This CDR3 is 15 amino acids long. Deletions cut 3 bases from V and 4 bases from J, with 16 bases between. The CDR3 DNA reads TGTGCCAGCAGCTCTCCAAACGACAGAGTCTATGGCTACACCTTC. Residues: CASSSPNDRVYGYTF.

J is TRBJ1-2 and V is TRBV28; tentative D call: TRBD1 (5 bases). CDR1 is MDHEN, CDR2 SYDVKM, per germline. This CDR3 region has 14 residues. Trimming shortened V by 5 bases and J by 8 bases, and 18 bases separated the two germline ends. The CDR3 DNA is TGTGCCAGCAGTCGAACAGGCAACCTCGGGGGCTACACCTTC. Amino acids: CASSRTGNLGGYTF.

The J gene is TRBJ1-1, the V gene TRBV5-1; D is perhaps TRBD1 (5 bases). This CDR3 comprises 14 residues. Germline values: CDR1 SGHRS, CDR2 YFSETQ. Deletions cut 3 bases from V and 7 bases from J, with 16 bases between. CDR3 nucleotides: TGCGCCAGCAGCTCGGGATCGGGGACCCGTGAAGCTTTCTTT. Protein: CASSSGSGTREAFF.

V and J are TRBV7-2 and TRBJ1-1; 7 nucleotides line up with TRBD1. Germline CDR1 is SGHTA and CDR2 is FQGNSA. J gave up 0 bases and V 2 bases, and 9 bases lay outside the gene matches. This CDR3 has 17 residues. The CDR3 region is CASSLRAGGLMNTEAFF. In DNA, the CDR3 is TGTGCCAGCAGCTTAAGGGCAGGGGGTCTCATGAACACTGAAGCTTTCTTT.

The V gene is TRBV28, the J gene TRBJ1-5; D gene uncertain. Germline CDR1 reads MDHEN; CDR2 reads SYDVKM. The length of the CDR3 is 16 residues. V lost 4 bases to trimming and J lost 3 bases, with 16 bases between them. This CDR3 is CASSSGGFLLNQPQHF. The CDR3 nucleotides read TGTGCCAGCAGTTCCGGCGGATTCCTTCTCAATCAGCCCCAGCATTTT.

The V gene is TRBV6-5, the J gene TRBJ2-7, with D uncertain. Germline lookup yields CDR1 MNHEY and CDR2 SVGAGI. CDR3 length equals 13 residues. V dropped 6 bases and J dropped 2 bases, with 11 bases sitting between them. CDR3 DNA: TGTGCCAGCAGGCCCCAGAACCCCTACGAGCAGTACTTC. It translates to CASRPQNPYEQYF.

V and J are TRBV5-1 and TRBJ2-1; D remains ambiguous. V lost 5 bases to trimming and J lost 7 bases, with 13 bases between them. Germline V lookup: CDR1 SGHRS, CDR2 YFSETQ. The CDR3 length is 13 residues. DNA of the CDR3: TGCGCCAGCAGTAATATGACAACAAATGAGCAGTTCTTC. Residues: CASSNMTTNEQFF.

The V gene is TRBV5-4, the J gene TRBJ2-3; 9 bases agree with TRBD1. This CDR3 has 15 residues. The germline V gene encodes CDR1 SGHNT and CDR2 YYREEE (reference sequence). Trimming at V came to 2 bases and at J to 6 bases, leaving 7 bases not matched to a gene. CDR3 bases: TGTGCCAGCAGCTTAGCTGGACAGGGGTCTGATACGCAGTATTTT. It translates to CASSLAGQGSDTQYF.

CDR3 region: CSALISGANVLTF. The DNA for the CDR3 is TGCAGCGCTCTCATCTCTGGGGCCAACGTCCTGACTTTC. V gene TRBV29-1 combines with J gene TRBJ2-6; D ambiguous. V lost 7 bases to trimming and J lost 0 bases, with 7 bases between them. Germline V gene sequence: CDR1 SQVTM, CDR2 ANQGSEA. This CDR3 has 13 residues.

CDR3 residues: CASSVGAGVDQPQHF. The CDR3 coding sequence is TGTGCCAGCAGCGTAGGAGCAGGGGTTGATCAGCCCCAGCATTTT. The J gene is TRBJ1-5, the V gene TRBV9, with a weak D call TRBD1 (6 bases). This CDR3 is 15 amino acids long. Germline loops: CDR1 SGDLS, CDR2 YYNGEE. The V gene lost 0 bases and the J gene lost 5 bases, with 12 bases spanning the gap.

The chain combines TRBV11-3 with TRBJ1-1; 7 nucleotides agree with TRBD1. The length of the CDR3 is 15 residues. Germline V gives CDR1 SGHNT, CDR2 YENEEA. The V segment lost 2 bases and the J segment 1 base; nucleotides outside the gene matches: 4. The DNA of the CDR3 is TGTGCCAGCAGCTTAATGGGACAGCAGAACACTGAAGCTTTCTTT. This gives the protein CASSLMGQQNTEAFF.

This chain links TRBV7-9 with TRBJ2-3; D may be TRBD1 (6 bases). The CDR3 consists of 15 residues. Germline V gene sequence: CDR1 SEHNR, CDR2 FQNEAQ (reference sequence). Trimming removed 7 bases from V and 5 bases from J, with 19 bases in between. This chain's CDR3 is CASTQGSGLGDTQYF. DNA of the CDR3: TGTGCCAGCACCCAGGGGTCGGGGTTGGGAGATACGCAGTATTTT. The entire variable domain, with the rest obtained from reference TRBV7-9 and TRBJ2-3, is as follows: DTGVSQNPRHKITKRGQNVTFRCDPISEHNRLYWYRQTLGQGPEFLTYFQNEAQLEKSRLLSDRFSAERPKGSFSTLEIQRTEQGDSAMYLCASTQGSGLGDTQYFGPGTRLTVL.

V usage is TRBV27 and J usage is TRBJ1-6; D may be TRBD1 (6 bases). Trimming removed 4 bases at V and 0 bases at J, with 10 bases between. Germline CDR1 MNHEY, CDR2 SMNVEV (reference sequence). This CDR3 is 16 amino acids long. This CDR3 is CASSSGQSSYNSPLHF. The CDR3 nucleotides read TGTGCCAGCAGTTCTGGACAGAGCTCCTATAATTCACCCCTCCACTTT.

Only a few counts were recorded for this clone. The chain combines TRBV7-3 with TRBJ1-1; D gene ambiguous. The CDR3 loop spans 13 amino acids. The germline CDR1 and CDR2 sequences are SGHTA and FQGTGA. Trimming shortened V by 3 bases and J by 2 bases, and 7 bases separated the two germline ends. The CDR3 here is CASSFSGNTEAFF. CDR3 sequence (DNA): TGTGCCAGCAGCTTCAGCGGTAACACTGAAGCTTTCTTT.

In this sample, this clone turned up once. The rearrangement uses TRBV29-1 and TRBJ1-2; 9 bases fit TRBD1. The germline V gene has CDR1 SQVTM and CDR2 ANQGSEA. This CDR3 has 14 amino acids. The J segment lost 5 bases and the V segment lost 6 bases, leaving 10 bases of the junction unmatched. This chain's CDR3 is CSVGTGYPSYGYTF. DNA for the CDR3: TGCAGCGTAGGGACAGGGTACCCTTCTTATGGCTACACCTTC.

The chain uses TRBV21-1 and TRBJ2-3; the D call TRBD2 from the table was never checked on the DNA. TRBV21-1 is reported as a pseudogene. This CDR3 contains 14 residues. The CDR3 loop is CASRTRRTTDTQYF. The CDR3 DNA reads as TGTGCCAGCAGGACCCGGAGGACCACAGATACGCAGTATTTT.

V and J are TRBV30 and TRBJ2-5; 12 bases match TRBD2. Germline CDR1 GTSNPN, CDR2 SVGIG (reference sequence). After removal of 5 bases from V and 2 bases from J, the junction contained 9 bases not matched to a gene. The CDR3 extends over 16 amino acids. CDR3 bases: TGTGCCTGGGCCGGGACTAGCGGGTGGATTCAAGAGACCCAGTACTTC. Translation gives CAWAGTSGWIQETQYF.

CDR3 sequence (DNA): TGTGCCAGCAGCTCCTCCACTGGAGAGCAGTTCTTC. It yields the protein CASSSSTGEQFF. The V call is TRBV7-3, the J call TRBJ2-1; no definite D call. V lost 4 bases to trimming and J lost 10 bases, with 11 bases between them. The germline gives CDR1 SGHTA, CDR2 FQGTGA. The CDR3 runs to 12 residues.

The rearrangement links TRBV4-2 to TRBJ2-3; TRBD2 might be the D (5 bases). The V end was cut by 2 bases, the J end by 3 bases, with 9 bases between. Germline CDR1 reads LGHNA; CDR2 reads YNFKEQ. The CDR3 loop spans 14 amino acids. CDR3 loop: CASSQMDSTDTQYF. Written as DNA, the CDR3 is TGTGCCAGCAGCCAAATGGACTCGACAGATACGCAGTATTTT.

The chain has TRBV24-1 and TRBJ2-5; D uncertain. This CDR3 is built from 14 residues. Trimming removed 3 bases from V and 12 bases from J, with 19 bases in between. From germline, CDR1 is KGHDR and CDR2 SFDVKD. The CDR3 sequence is CATSDPRKEIRKYF. CDR3 DNA sequence: TGTGCCACCAGTGATCCCCGTAAGGAGATTAGGAAGTACTTC.